This record concerns one T cell receptor (beta chain) sequence. In its sample, this clone was seen once. Its antigen target is currently unknown. The input lacks base qualities; no much larger clone sits a single base away. Genomic DNA was isolated from the sorted cells so that the TCRbeta CDR3 region could be sequenced. The immunoSEQ Assay was used for sequencing of TCRbeta CDR3 regions. TCRdb re-hosts the immuneACCESS table, in-frame sequences only. Its copies lack some clones; in the studies checked, an unresolved V gene accounts for under half of them, and the cause for the rest is not known. A total of 30,000 to 40,000 clones appear in this sample, approximately 89% of them only once. The biggest ten clones account for around a tenth of the sample. This sample is drawn from a study of OX40 agonist ivuxolimab in advanced cancers. Regarding the study in general: Ivuxolimab was a fully human IgG2 agonistic monoclonal antibody targeting the costimulatory receptor OX40 (CD134). Peripheral TCRbeta sequencing was intended to test whether TCR sequence diversity was altered and clonal T-cell expansion was caused by ivuxolimab. The monotherapy dose-escalation portion (N of about 49 patients) of the phase I ivuxolimab trial is reported in the paper. Among the 50 to 55 dose-escalation patients, about 19 had hepatocellular carcinoma, some 15 melanoma, 9 renal cell carcinoma and 9 head and neck cancer. Intravenous ivuxolimab was administered to patients every 2 weeks at six dose levels: 0.01, 0.1, 0.3, 1.5, 3 and 10 mg/kg. Patients were allowed to have had prior anti-PD-1, anti-PD-L1 or anti-CTLA-4 therapy, and about 40% of the dose-escalation patients had been treated with checkpoint inhibitors. In the dose-escalation cohort, roughly four fifths of patients were male, and the mean age was approximately 60 years, with a range of roughly 20 to 79. Partial responses occurred in three dose-escalation patients, of whom one had hepatocellular carcinoma and two had cutaneous melanoma. Overall study results and their limits: Low levels of normalized T-cell clonal expansion were also shown by some nonresponding patients. Antigen specificity was not determined for the clonally expanded peripheral T cells. At doses of 0.1 to 3.0 mg/kg, clonal expansion of both CD4+ and CD8+ T cells in blood was seen between baseline and week 6. In the 0.1-3.0 mg/kg groups, partial responders were among the patients with the lowest normalized peripheral clonal expansion, particularly in CD8+ T cells. After ivuxolimab, CD8+ T cells had more expanded clones than CD4+ T cells on average.

Patients with a history of autoimmune disease or receiving systemic immunosuppression were excluded from the trial. In every dose cohort, peripheral blood was drawn for TCR sequencing at baseline, cycle 4 day 1, and cycle 7 day 1. The samples were drawn from a first-in-human, open-label, multicenter phase I dose-escalation trial of ivuxolimab. Adults with locally advanced or metastatic melanoma, renal cell, hepatocellular, or head and neck squamous cell carcinoma were enrolled in the trial. CD4+ and CD8+ T cells were sorted separately from peripheral blood before TCR sequencing. Based on the germline V gene, the CDR1 and CDR2 sequences are SGDLS and YYNGEE. The CDR3 covers 16 residues, taking in both the cysteine and the phenylalanine. Here the CDR3 DNA is all that survives: 48 bases in frame from base 1. V is clipped by 1 base and J by 7 bases, and the sequence between their germline boundaries is 18 bases long.

Source: CD4+ or CD8+ T cells sorted from blood, taken in a trial of the OX40 agonist ivuxolimab. This clonotype was sampled from an adult with an advanced solid tumor such as melanoma, head and neck, liver or kidney cancer. The chain couples TRBV9 to TRBJ2-1, with the D gene tentatively TRBD1 or TRBD2, based on 6 matching bases in each. The DNA sequence is as follows: TGTGCCAGCAGCGTATCTTTAGCGGACAGCGGGAATGAGCAGTTCTTC. It translates to CASSVSLADSGNEQFF.